Sequencing of this TCR beta chain was carried out in a study of PD-1 blockade in classical Hodgkin lymphoma. Study details: Administration of nivolumab to patients was at 3 mg/kg intravenously every 2 weeks. Findings of the study overall: Patients who responded completely had about the same baseline diversity as newly diagnosed patients. Those patients who began receiving nivolumab less than 1 year after ASCT had lower diversity, and they were excluded. Compared with healthy donors, newly diagnosed patients reportedly showed lower baseline TCR diversity.

Looked up from germline, CDR1 is MDHEN and CDR2 is SYDVKM. The length of the CDR3 is 11 residues. Indicated time point: cycle 4 day 1 (C4D1), after less than 7 weeks of nivolumab. Brentuximab vedotin exposure varied among the patients, all of whom had relapsed after autologous stem cell transplantation. In its sample, this clone was seen once. Its antigen is currently unknown. Measured with immunoSEQ multiplex PCR; TCRdb has only the in-frame clones, and not every one. This repertoire shows more than 90,000 clones, around 80% found once; its top ten account for about 9%. The receptor's source is a human donor with classical Hodgkin lymphoma. The sequences come from peripheral blood mononuclear cells (PBMCs), collected before the fourth cycle of nivolumab. The chain joins TRBV28 to TRBJ1-2; D gene uncertain. CDR3 nucleotide sequence: TGTGGATGTAGTCGCAGCTATGGCTACACCTTC. Its translation is CGCSRSYGYTF.